The clone carrying this TCR beta chain was seen more than once but under ten times. Antigen specificity is unknown. cDNA prepared by RNA extraction and subsequent reverse transcription served as the template for sequencing. The method was immunoSEQ multiplex PCR; TCRdb's version includes in-frame clones alone and lacks a portion of them. This table has 200,000 or so clones, about 40% appearing once. This sample is drawn from a study of CD8+ T cells in alopecia areata. About the research overall: After 6 to 18 months of tofacitinib, follow-up continued 6 months off drug. Study conclusions and caveats: Tofacitinib significantly decreased scalp clonality and expanded CD8+ clones among top 100.

Sample treatment: oral pan-JAK inhibitor, 5-10 mg twice daily. Lesional scalp punch biopsies and peripheral blood were collected from alopecia areata patients. This TCR derives from a human donor with alopecia areata. Sequences were derived from CD4+ T cells sorted from blood, sampled around week 36, from a patient treated with tofacitinib.

CDR3 sequence: CASALGTGSADTQYF. CDR3 nucleotides: TGCGCCAGCGCACTCGGGACAGGGAGCGCAGATACGCAGTATTTT. V and J are TRBV5-1 and TRBJ2-3, with 9 nucleotides matching TRBD1. CDR1 is SGHRS and CDR2 is YFSETQ in the germline V gene. Trimming removed 7 bases from V and 4 bases from J; junction bases left unmatched: 10. The CDR3 sequence is 15 residues long.